This passage covers 10 T cell receptor beta chains from one sample sequenced in a study of blood T cells in healthy people across ages. Through a sample-barcoded 5' primer and a J-beta primer mix, a second PCR was run for about 6 to 11 cycles. TCRdb ran MiXCR on the 5' RACE reads and lists one entry per CDR3 protein. The sample has some 880,000 distinct CDR3 sequences, around 34% seen once; the top ten hold 13%. The material sequenced was blood. The receptor source for this set is a man younger than 30 in good health.

The chain has TRBV20-1 and TRBJ1-1; D is perhaps TRBD1 (5 bases). Trimming cost V 6 bases and J 4 bases, with 12 bases left between them. Looked up from germline, CDR1 is DFQATT and CDR2 is SNEGSKA (reference sequence). The CDR3 contains 12 residues. In DNA form, the CDR3 reads TGCAGTGCCCCCGCAGGGAGCACTGAAGCTTTCTTT. This encodes CSAPAGSTEAFF.

This clonotype has a handful of counts. This rearrangement joins TRBV6-5 to TRBJ1-2, with TRBD1 as a possible D gene (5 bases). Trimming cost V 9 bases and J 3 bases, with 11 bases left between them. This CDR3 is built from 12 residues. Germline CDR1 MNHEY, CDR2 SVGAGI. The CDR3 loop is CASRRGHYGYTF. CDR3 DNA sequence: TGTGCCAGTCGGCGGGGACACTATGGCTACACCTTC.

As regards this clonotype: Germline is not matched at one junction end, which may reflect a read error. The chain employs TRBV12-3 or TRBV12-4 and TRBJ1-5, with 9 positions matching TRBD1. The CDR3 is 16 residues long. CDR3 sequence: CAGSSLGTGTDQPQHF. CDR3 DNA: TGTGCCGGCAGTTCCTTGGGGACAGGGACGGATCAGCCCCAGCATTTT.

The rearrangement links TRBV5-1 to TRBJ1-1, with unresolved D. The CDR3 is made up of 14 amino acids. The V end was cut by 1 base, the J end by 5 bases, with 12 bases between. Per germline, CDR1 SGHRS and CDR2 YFSETQ. The CDR3, as DNA: TGCGCCAGCAGCTTGTCGGTTTCGGGGACTGAAGCTTTCTTT. Protein sequence: CASSLSVSGTEAFF.

The chain has TRBV5-5 and TRBJ1-6, with a possible D match to TRBD1 (6 bases). Trimming took off 4 bases at V and 8 bases at J, with 19 bases between the two ends. The CDR3 contains 16 residues. Germline V gene data show CDR1 as SGHKS and CDR2 as YYEKEE (reference sequence). CDR3: CASSQFTGTYDSPLHF. The CDR3 DNA follows: TGTGCCAGCAGCCAATTTACCGGGACATATGATTCACCCCTCCACTTT. The variable domain in full, completed from reference TRBV5-5 and TRBJ1-6, reads DAGVTQSPTHLIKTRGQQVTLRCSPISGHKSVSWYQQVLGQGPQFIFQYYEKEERGRGNFPDRFSARQFPNYSSELNVNALLLGDSALYLCASSQFTGTYDSPLHFGNGTRLTVT.

On this clonotype itself: With a much larger clone just one base away, this may be a read error. The V and J genes are TRBV10-3 and TRBJ2-7, with D maybe TRBD2 (6 bases). The CDR3 loop spans 15 amino acids. Between the trimmed V and J ends, which lost 6 bases and 7 bases, there was a span of 22 bases. Germline CDR1 and CDR2: ENHRY and SYGVKD. CDR3 sequence (DNA): TGTGCCATCAGCGACCGGGACTTTGGCAACAATGAGCAGTACTTC. It translates to CAISDRDFGNNEQYF.

There are many counts of this clonotype. This chain uses TRBV27 with TRBJ2-6; 8 positions agree with TRBD1. V lost 3 bases and J lost 3; bases outside the gene matches: 7. The V gene's germline CDR1 is MNHEY and CDR2 SMNVEV (reference sequence). The CDR3 has 17 residues. The DNA for the CDR3 is TGTGCCAGCAGTTTGCAAAGGACAGGGTTTGGGGCCAACGTCCTGACTTTC. It translates to CASSLQRTGFGANVLTF.

Here the CDR3 DNA reads TGCGCCAGCAGCCAGGGACAGGGATCCTACAATGAGCAGTACTTC. The encoded protein is CASSQGQGSYNEQYF. V gene TRBV4-1 combines with J gene TRBJ2-1; 9 nucleotides line up with TRBD1. The J call could be wrong; TRBJ2-7 is a better fit for the DNA end. Germline assignment: CDR1 MGHRA and CDR2 YSYEKL. This CDR3 region has 15 residues.

As concerns this clonotype: This may come from a read error, since a much larger clone is one base off. The chain uses TRBV7-2 and TRBJ2-1, with a possible D match to TRBD1 (6 bases). The length of the CDR3 is 14 residues. CDR1 is SGHTA, CDR2 FQGNSA, per germline. Trimming took 4 bases from V and 10 from J, leaving 17 bases between them. CDR3 sequence reads: CASSWPDRPQEQFF. DNA of the CDR3: TGTGCCAGCAGCTGGCCTGACAGGCCCCAGGAGCAGTTCTTC.

About this clonotype itself: The conserved closing phenylalanine or tryptophan is absent in this CDR3, likely reflecting a read error. The chain uses TRBV7-2 and TRBJ1-5, with 7 bases matching TRBD1. Germline trimming cut 0 bases from V and 7 bases from J; bases unmatched to any gene: 6. The CDR3 is made up of 15 amino acids. Germline CDR1 reads SGHTA; CDR2 reads FQGNSA. The CDR3 nucleotides are TGTGCCAGCAGCTTAGCCCAGGGGGTCGGCCAGCCCCAGCATCTT. Translation: CASSLAQGVGQPQHL.